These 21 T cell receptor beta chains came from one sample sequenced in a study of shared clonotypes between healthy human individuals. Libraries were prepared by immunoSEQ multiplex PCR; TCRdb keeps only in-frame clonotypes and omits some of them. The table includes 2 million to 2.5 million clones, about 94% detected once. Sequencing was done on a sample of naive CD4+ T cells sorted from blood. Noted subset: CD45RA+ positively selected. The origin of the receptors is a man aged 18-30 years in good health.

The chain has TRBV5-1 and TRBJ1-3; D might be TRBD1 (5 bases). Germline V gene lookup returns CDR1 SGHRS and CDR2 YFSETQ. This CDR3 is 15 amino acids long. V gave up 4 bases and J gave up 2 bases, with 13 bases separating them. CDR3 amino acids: CASSISTVTGNTIYF. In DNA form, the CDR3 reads TGCGCCAGCAGCATATCGACAGTTACTGGAAACACCATATATTTT.

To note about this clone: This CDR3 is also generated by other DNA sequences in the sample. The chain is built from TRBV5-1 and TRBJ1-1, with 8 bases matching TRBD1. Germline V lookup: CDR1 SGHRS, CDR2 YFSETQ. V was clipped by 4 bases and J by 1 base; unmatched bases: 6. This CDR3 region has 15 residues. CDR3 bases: TGCGCCAGCAGCCTACTTGGACAGGGGAACACTGAAGCTTTCTTT. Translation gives CASSLLGQGNTEAFF. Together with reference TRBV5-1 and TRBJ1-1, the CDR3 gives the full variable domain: KAGVTQTPRYLIKTRGQQVTLSCSPISGHRSVSWYQQTPGQGLQFLFEYFSETQRNKGNFPGRFSGRQFSNSRSEMNVSTLELGDSALYLCASSLLGQGNTEAFFGQGTRLTVV.

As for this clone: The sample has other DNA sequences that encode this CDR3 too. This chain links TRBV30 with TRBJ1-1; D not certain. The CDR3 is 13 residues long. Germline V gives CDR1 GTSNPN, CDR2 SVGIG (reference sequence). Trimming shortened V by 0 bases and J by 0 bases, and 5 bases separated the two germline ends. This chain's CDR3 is CAWSVSLNTEAFF. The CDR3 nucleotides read TGTGCCTGGAGTGTAAGCCTGAACACTGAAGCTTTCTTT.

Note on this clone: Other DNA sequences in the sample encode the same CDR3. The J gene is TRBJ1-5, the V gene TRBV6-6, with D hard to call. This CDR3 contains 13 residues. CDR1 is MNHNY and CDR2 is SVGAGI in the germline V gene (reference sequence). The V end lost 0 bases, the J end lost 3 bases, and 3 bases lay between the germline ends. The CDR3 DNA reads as TGTGCCAGCAGTTACTCAAACAATCAGCCCCAGCATTTT. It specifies CASSYSNNQPQHF.

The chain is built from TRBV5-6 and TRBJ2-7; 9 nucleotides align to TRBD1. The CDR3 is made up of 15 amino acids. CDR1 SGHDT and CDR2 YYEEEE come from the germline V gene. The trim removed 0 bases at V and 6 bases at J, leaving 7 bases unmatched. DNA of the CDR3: TGTGCCAGCAGCTTGGACGGGACAGGGACCGGCGAGCAGTACTTC. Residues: CASSLDGTGTGEQYF. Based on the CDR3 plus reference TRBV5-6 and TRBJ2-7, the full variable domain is DAGVTQSPTHLIKTRGQQVTLRCSPKSGHDTVSWYQQALGQGPQFIFQYYEEEERQRGNFPDRFSGHQFPNYSSELNVNALLLGDSALYLCASSLDGTGTGEQYFGPGTRLTVT.

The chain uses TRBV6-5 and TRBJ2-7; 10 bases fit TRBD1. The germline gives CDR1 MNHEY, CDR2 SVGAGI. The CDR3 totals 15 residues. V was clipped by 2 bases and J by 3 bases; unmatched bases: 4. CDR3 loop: CASSYGTGVLYEQYF. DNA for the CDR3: TGTGCCAGCAGTTACGGGACAGGGGTCCTCTACGAGCAGTACTTC.

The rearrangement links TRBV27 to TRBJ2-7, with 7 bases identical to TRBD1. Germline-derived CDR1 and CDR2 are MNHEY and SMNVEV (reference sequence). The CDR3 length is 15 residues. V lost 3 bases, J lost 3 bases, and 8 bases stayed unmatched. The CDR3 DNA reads TGTGCCAGCAGTTTTTATTCGACAGGGATCTACGAGCAGTACTTC. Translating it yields CASSFYSTGIYEQYF.

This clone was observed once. The CDR3 is CASSTELNIQYF. As DNA, the CDR3 is TGCGCCAGCAGCACCGAGTTAAACATTCAGTACTTC. This rearrangement joins TRBV5-1 to TRBJ2-4; no reliable D call. There are 12 residues in the CDR3. V was shortened by 4 bases and J by 6 bases, with 8 bases between the two germline ends. Germline V CDR1 and CDR2: SGHRS, YFSETQ. The variable domain in full, completed from reference TRBV5-1 and TRBJ2-4, reads KAGVTQTPRYLIKTRGQQVTLSCSPISGHRSVSWYQQTPGQGLQFLFEYFSETQRNKGNFPGRFSGRQFSNSRSEMNVSTLELGDSALYLCASSTELNIQYFGAGTRLSVL.

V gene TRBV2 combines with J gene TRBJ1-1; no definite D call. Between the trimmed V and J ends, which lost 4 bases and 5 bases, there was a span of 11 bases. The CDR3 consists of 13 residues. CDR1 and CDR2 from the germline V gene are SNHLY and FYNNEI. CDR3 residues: CASSVRELTEAFF. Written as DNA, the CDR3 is TGTGCCAGCAGTGTAAGAGAACTGACTGAAGCTTTCTTT.

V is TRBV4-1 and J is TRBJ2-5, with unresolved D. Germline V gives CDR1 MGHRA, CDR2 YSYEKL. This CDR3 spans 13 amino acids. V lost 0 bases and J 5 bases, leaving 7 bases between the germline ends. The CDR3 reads CASSQDGRETQYF. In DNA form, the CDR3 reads TGCGCCAGCAGCCAAGATGGTAGGGAGACCCAGTACTTC.

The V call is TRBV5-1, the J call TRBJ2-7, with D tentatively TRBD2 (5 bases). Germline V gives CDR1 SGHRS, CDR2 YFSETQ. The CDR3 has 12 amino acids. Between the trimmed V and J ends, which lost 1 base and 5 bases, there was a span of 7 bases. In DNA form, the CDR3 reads TGCGCCAGCAGCTTGTGGGAGCACGAGCAGTACTTC. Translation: CASSLWEHEQYF.

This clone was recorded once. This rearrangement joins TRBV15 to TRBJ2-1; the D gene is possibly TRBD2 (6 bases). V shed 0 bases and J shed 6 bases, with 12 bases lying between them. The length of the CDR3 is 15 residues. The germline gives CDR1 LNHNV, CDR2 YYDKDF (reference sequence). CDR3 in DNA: TGTGCCACCAGCAGAGATCTGGGACTGAGCAATGAGCAGTTCTTC. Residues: CATSRDLGLSNEQFF.

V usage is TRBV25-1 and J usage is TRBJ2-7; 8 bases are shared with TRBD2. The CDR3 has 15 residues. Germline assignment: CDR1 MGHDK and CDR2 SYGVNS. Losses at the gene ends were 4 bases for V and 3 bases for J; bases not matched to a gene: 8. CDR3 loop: CASSGSVREGYEQYF. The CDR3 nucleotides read TGTGCCAGCAGTGGGTCCGTCCGGGAGGGCTACGAGCAGTACTTC.

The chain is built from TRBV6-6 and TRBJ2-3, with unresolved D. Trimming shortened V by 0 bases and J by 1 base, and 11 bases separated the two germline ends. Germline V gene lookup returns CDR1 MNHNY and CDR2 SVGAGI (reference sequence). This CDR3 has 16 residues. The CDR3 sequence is CASSYSAWQGTDTQYF. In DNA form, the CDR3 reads TGTGCCAGCAGTTACTCAGCTTGGCAGGGCACAGATACGCAGTATTTT.

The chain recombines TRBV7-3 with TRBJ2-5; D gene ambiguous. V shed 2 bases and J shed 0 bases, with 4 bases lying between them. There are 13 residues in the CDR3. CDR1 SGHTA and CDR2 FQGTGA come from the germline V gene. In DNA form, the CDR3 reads TGTGCCAGCAGCTTATGGGACCAAGAGACCCAGTACTTC. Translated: CASSLWDQETQYF.

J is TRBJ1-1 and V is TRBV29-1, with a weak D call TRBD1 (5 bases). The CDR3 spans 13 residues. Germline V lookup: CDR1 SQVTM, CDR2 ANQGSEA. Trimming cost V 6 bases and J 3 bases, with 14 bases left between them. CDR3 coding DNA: TGCAGCGTGCAGGGACGGGAAGACACTGAAGCTTTCTTT. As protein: CSVQGREDTEAFF.

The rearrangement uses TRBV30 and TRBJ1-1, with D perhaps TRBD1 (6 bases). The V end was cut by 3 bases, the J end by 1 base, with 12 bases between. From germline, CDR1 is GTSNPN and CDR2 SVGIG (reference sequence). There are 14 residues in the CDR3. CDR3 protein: CAWRLGGTNTEAFF. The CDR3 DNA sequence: TGTGCCTGGAGGTTAGGGGGGACGAACACTGAAGCTTTCTTT.

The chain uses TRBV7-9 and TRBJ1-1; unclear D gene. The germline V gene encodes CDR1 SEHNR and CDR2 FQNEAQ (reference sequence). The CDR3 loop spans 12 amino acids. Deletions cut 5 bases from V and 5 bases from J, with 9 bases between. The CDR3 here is CASSKGETEAFF. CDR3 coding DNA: TGTGCCAGCAGCAAGGGAGAAACTGAAGCTTTCTTT. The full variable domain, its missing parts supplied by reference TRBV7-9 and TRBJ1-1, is DTGVSQNPRHKITKRGQNVTFRCDPISEHNRLYWYRQTLGQGPEFLTYFQNEAQLEKSRLLSDRFSAERPKGSFSTLEIQRTEQGDSAMYLCASSKGETEAFFGQGTRLTVV.

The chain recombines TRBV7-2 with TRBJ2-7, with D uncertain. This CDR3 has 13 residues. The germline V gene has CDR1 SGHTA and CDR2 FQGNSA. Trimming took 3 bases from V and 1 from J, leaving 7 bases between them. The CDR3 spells CASSFSVSYEQYF. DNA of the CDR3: TGTGCCAGCAGCTTCTCAGTTTCCTACGAGCAGTACTTC.

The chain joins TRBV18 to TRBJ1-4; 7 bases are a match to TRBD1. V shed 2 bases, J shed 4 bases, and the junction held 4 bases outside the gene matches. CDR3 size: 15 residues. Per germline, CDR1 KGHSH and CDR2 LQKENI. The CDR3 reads CASSPSQGNNEKLFF. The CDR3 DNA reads TGTGCCAGCTCACCATCACAGGGGAATAATGAAAAACTGTTTTTT.

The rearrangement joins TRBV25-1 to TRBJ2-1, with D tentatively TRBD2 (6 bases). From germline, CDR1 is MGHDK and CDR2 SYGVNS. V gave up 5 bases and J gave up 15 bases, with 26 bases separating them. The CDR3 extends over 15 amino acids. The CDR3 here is CASSTTTLLAPAVFF. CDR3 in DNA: TGTGCCAGCAGTACAACCACCCTTCTAGCGCCAGCCGTGTTCTTC.